Listed below are T cell receptor beta chains from one sample, sequenced in a study of blood T cell repertoires in COVID-19. Measured with immunoSEQ multiplex PCR; TCRdb has only the in-frame clones, and not every one. The sample holds more than 130,000 clones, about four fifths seen once. The source material was peripheral blood. These TCRs come from a woman aged 80 or over in a cohort sampled during active or convalescent COVID-19. Both conserved end residues are part of each CDR3. The D gene is left open where the match is weak. Clone size is shown for a subset of rows, as once, few, many or a class of expanded clone.

>TRBV28|TRBJ1-2|NA|TRBD1
TGTGCCAGCAGTTTAATCACTCATTTCTCCGGGACAGGAGGTGATGGCTACACCTTC
CASSLITHFSGTGGDGYTF
>TRBV4-2|TRBJ1-2|NA|NA
TGTGCCAGCAGCCAAGATCTCCTTTATGGCTACACCTTC
CASSQDLLYGYTF
>TRBV28|TRBJ1-6|NA|TRBD1
TGTGCCAGCAGTCTAAGACAGGGGTATAATTCACCCCTCCACTTT
CASSLRQGYNSPLHF
>TRBV30|TRBJ2-7|NA|NA
TGTGCCTGGAGTGCCCTCCACGAGCAGTACTTC
CAWSALHEQYF
>TRBV3-1/TRBV3-2|TRBJ1-2|NA|NA
TGTGCCAGCAGCCAAGCGGACAGAAGCGGCTACACCTTC
CASSQADRSGYTF
>TRBV18|TRBJ1-3|NA|NA
TGTGCCAGCTCCCCGGACATAACTGGAAACACCATATATTTT
CASSPDITGNTIYF
>TRBV2|TRBJ1-1|NA|NA
TGTGCCACCTGGAGGGACACTGAAGCTTTCTTT
CATWRDTEAFF
>TRBV5-1|TRBJ1-2|NA|TRBD1
TGCGCCAGCAGCTTGGGACAGGGTGGCTATGGCTACACCTTC
CASSLGQGGYGYTF
>TRBV19|TRBJ1-2|NA|NA
TGTGCCAGTAGCATAACTTCCCCTCCCTATGGCTACACCTTC
CASSITSPPYGYTF
>TRBV4-1|TRBJ1-2|NA|NA
TGCGCCAGCAGCCAAGGGACAATATCTGGCTACACCTTC
CASSQGTISGYTF
>TRBV7-8|TRBJ1-1|NA|TRBD1
TGTGCCAGCAGCGTGGACAGGAGTTTGGAAGCTTTCTTT
CASSVDRSLEAFF
>TRBV5-1|TRBJ1-1|NA|NA
TGCGCCAGCAGCTTGGTCGGGCAGGGGTACACTGAAGCTTTCTTT
CASSLVGQGYTEAFF
>TRBV19|TRBJ1-2|once|NA
TGTGCCAGTAGAACCGTAAGCTGGTACACCTTC
CASRTVSWYTF
>TRBV2|TRBJ1-2|NA|NA
TGTGCCAGCAGTGATCTTCAGGGCAGCATGGAGGGCTACACCTTC
CASSDLQGSMEGYTF
>TRBV30|TRBJ2-6|NA|NA
TGTGCCTGGAGGCGGGCCTTTCAGGACGTCCTGACTTTC
CAWRRAFQDVLTF
>TRBV18|TRBJ2-3|NA|TRBD2
TGTGCCAGCTCTACCTCCAGCGGGGGAACAGATACGCAGTATTTT
CASSTSSGGTDTQYF
>TRBV2|TRBJ1-4|NA|NA
TGTGCCAGCAGGTATAGCCTTGCAACTAATGAAAAACTGTTTTTT
CASRYSLATNEKLFF
>TRBV23-1|TRBJ1-6|NA|TRBD1
TGCGCCAGCGAGAAAACCGGGACAGGGGGCCCCCAACCGCTTCCTAATTCACCCCTCCACTTT
CASEKTGTGGPQPLPNSPLHF
>TRBV6-6|TRBJ1-4|NA|TRBD1
TGTGCCAGCAGTTACCTCGGACAGGGCCAGTTTGTTTTT
CASSYLGQGQFVF
>TRBV13|TRBJ2-1|NA|TRBD2
TGTGCCAGCAGCTCTAGCGGGGGGGCCAATGAGCAGTTCTTC
CASSSSGGANEQFF
>TRBV12-5|TRBJ2-7|NA|TRBD2
TGTGCTAGTGGTTTGTTTAGCGGGAGCTCCTACGAGCAGTACTTC
CASGLFSGSSYEQYF
>TRBV7-8|TRBJ2-1|NA|NA
TGTGCCAGCGGCCGCCCCGGGTACAATGAGCAGTTCTTC
CASGRPGYNEQFF
>TRBV6-5|TRBJ1-2|NA|NA
TGTGCCAGCAGTTACTCGATATCAGATCTCTATGGCTACACCTTC
CASSYSISDLYGYTF
>TRBV30|TRBJ2-1|once|NA
TGTGCCTGGAGTGAACAGGGATACAATGAGCAGTTCTTC
CAWSEQGYNEQFF
>TRBV5-1|TRBJ2-6|NA|TRBD2
TGCGCCAGCAGCCGGGGACTAGCGAACTCTGGGGCCAACGTCCTGACTTTC
CASSRGLANSGANVLTF
>TRBV11-2|TRBJ2-5|NA|TRBD2
TGTGCCAGCAGCCTGACTAGCGGGGGGCAAGAGACCCAGTACTTC
CASSLTSGGQETQYF
>TRBV18|TRBJ1-1|NA|TRBD1
TGTGCCAGCTCACCGGTTACAGGGGGCACTGAAGCTTTCTTT
CASSPVTGGTEAFF
>TRBV3-1/TRBV3-2|TRBJ1-1|NA|NA
TGTGCCAGCAGCCATCAGGGGTTCTGGGCTGAAGCTTTCTTT
CASSHQGFWAEAFF
>TRBV5-6|TRBJ1-4|NA|TRBD1
TGTGCCAGCAGCTGGACAGGGGCTGGGAATGAAAAACTGTTTTTT
CASSWTGAGNEKLFF
>TRBV12-3/TRBV12-4|TRBJ1-5|NA|NA
TGTGCCAGCAGTTTCTTGCAGAATCAGCCCCAGCATTTT
CASSFLQNQPQHF
>TRBV15|TRBJ2-3|NA|TRBD2
TGTGCCACCAGCAGAGATCAGGGGACTAGCGGGGGGGCGATCACAGATACGCAGTATTTT
CATSRDQGTSGGAITDTQYF
>TRBV30|TRBJ1-1|NA|TRBD1
TGTGCCTGGAGCGGACAGGTCTACACTGAAGCTTTCTTT
CAWSGQVYTEAFF
>TRBV12-2|TRBJ2-4|few|NA
TGTGCAAGTCGCTGGAAGGGACACCTCTGGAACATTCAGTACTTC
CASRWKGHLWNIQYF
>TRBV28|TRBJ1-5|few|NA
TGTGCCAGCAGTGCAACCGGGCCCCAGCATTTT
CASSATGPQHF
>TRBV6-5|TRBJ1-3|once|NA
TGTGCCAGCAGTTACGCGGGACTCCTCTCTGGAAACACCATATATTTT
CASSYAGLLSGNTIYF
>TRBV20-1|TRBJ1-5|once|TRBD1
TGCAGTGCTAGTCAGGGGGCTGGACGCAATCAGCCCCAGCATTTT
CSASQGAGRNQPQHF
>TRBV19|TRBJ1-1|NA|NA
TGTGCCAGTATCCCCCGCGTGACAAGCCCGAAGAACACTGAAGCTTTCTTT
CASIPRVTSPKNTEAFF
>TRBV9|TRBJ1-1|NA|NA
TGTGCCAGCAGCCCCATTGTCAACATGAACACTGAAGCTTTCTTT
CASSPIVNMNTEAFF
>TRBV19|TRBJ2-3|once|NA
TGTGCCAGTAGTCGGGAACGGTGGACAGATACGCAGTATTTT
CASSRERWTDTQYF
>TRBV5-4|TRBJ2-3|NA|NA
TGTGCCAGCATCGACCGGGATCTTAACACAGATACGCAGTATTTT
CASIDRDLNTDTQYF
>TRBV30|TRBJ1-4|NA|TRBD1
TGCGCCTGGAGTGTAAACAGGGGGGAAAAACTGTTTTTT
CAWSVNRGEKLFF
>TRBV19|TRBJ1-4|many|NA
TGTGCCGGGAAAGGACAGATCGCAACTAATGAAAAACTGTTTTTT
CAGKGQIATNEKLFF
>TRBV5-1|TRBJ1-1|NA|NA
TGCGCCAGCAGCTCACCGGCGGACAGTGAAGCTTTCTTT
CASSSPADSEAFF
>TRBV7-9|TRBJ1-6|NA|NA
TGTGCCAGCAGCTTATCGGATAATTCACCCCTCCACTTT
CASSLSDNSPLHF
>TRBV3-1/TRBV3-2|TRBJ1-1|NA|NA
TGTGCCAGCAGCCAAGGTACGGGGGGGGGCACTGAAGCTTTCTTT
CASSQGTGGGTEAFF
>TRBV13|TRBJ1-4|NA|NA
TGTGCCAGCAGCCCCAGACCAGGCCCTAATGAAAAACTGTTTTTT
CASSPRPGPNEKLFF
>TRBV27|TRBJ2-6|once|TRBD2
TGTGCCAGCACCGGGACTAGCGGGAACTCTGGGGCCAACGTCCTGACTTTC
CASTGTSGNSGANVLTF
>TRBV5-1|TRBJ2-4|NA|NA
TGCGCCAGCGGGTTAAACATCGGGGACATTCAGTACTTC
CASGLNIGDIQYF
>TRBV7-2|TRBJ2-3|NA|TRBD2
TGTGCCAGCAGCTTGATGACTAGCGGAAATACGCAGTATTTT
CASSLMTSGNTQYF
>TRBV2|TRBJ1-5|NA|NA
TGTGCCAGCAAAGTGGCACGGGAGCCCCAGCATTTT
CASKVAREPQHF
>TRBV5-4|TRBJ2-1|NA|NA
TGTGCCAGCAGCTTGCCTCTGGCATACGGGAATGAGCAGTTCTTC
CASSLPLAYGNEQFF
>TRBV6-4|TRBJ1-2|NA|NA
TGTGCCAGCAGTGACCTCCAGGGATATGGCTACACCTTC
CASSDLQGYGYTF
>TRBV2|TRBJ1-2|NA|TRBD1
TGTGCCAGCAGAGAGACAGGGGCCTCGACCGGCTACACCTTC
CASRETGASTGYTF